In this sample, the clone carrying this T cell receptor beta chain turned up many times. Antigen specificity is unknown. No progression to ophthalmopathy during 18 months of follow-up defined stable disease. The data stem from a study of T cells in Graves' hyperthyroidism and ophthalmopathy. Researchers amplified the TCR beta CDR3 regions from RNA transcripts. With the HTBI primer set, the TCR CDR3 went through a first round of RT-PCR. Via MiXCR, TCRdb re-called the multiplex PCR reads, giving one row per CDR3 protein. The sample records under 650,000 distinct CDR3 sequences, around 15% being singletons. The study, taken as a whole, reports: The model's output predicted ophthalmopathy at a median of 6.5 months prior to onset. Blood also contained most expanded thyroid clonotypes above 0.001.

The CDR3 runs 15 residues. From germline, CDR1 is MDHEN and CDR2 SYDVKM. V was shortened by 4 bases and J by 4 bases, with 14 bases between the two germline ends. The chain uses TRBV28 and TRBJ2-1, with D unclear. Sequencing used blood. The receptor was isolated from a woman in her 30s with Graves' hyperthyroidism. The CDR3 sequence is CASSSQWGFYNEQFF. The CDR3 DNA is TGTGCCAGCAGTTCCCAGTGGGGATTTTACAATGAGCAGTTCTTC.